The clone carrying this T cell receptor beta chain was detected a few times. Its antigen is not identified. V lost 3 bases to trimming and J lost 4 bases, with 15 bases between them. The CDR3 runs to 16 residues. The germline CDR1 and CDR2 sequences are LGHNA and YSLEER. The source of the sample is a study of T cell repertoires in cytomegalovirus infection. Study-level results: Predominance within the ex vivo response was attributable to HLA-C-restricted CMV-specific TCR beta clonotypes. The study identified carriers of CMV plus the relevant HLA from cumulative public TCR beta family frequency.

TCRdb itself ran the reads through MiXCR, one entry per CDR3 protein. The data show over 150,000 distinct CDR3 sequences, roughly a sixth seen once. V and J are TRBV4-3 and TRBJ2-2; no firm D call. The sequenced sample consisted of CD8+ T cells from PBMCs. This sequence was found in a human donor in good health (CMV status not recorded). Some clones in this sample may be carry-over from other donors' samples. In nucleotides, the CDR3 is TGCGCCAGCAGCCAGTCGGCGGTGGCAGGCACCGGGGAGCTGTTTTTT. Its translation is CASSQSAVAGTGELFF.